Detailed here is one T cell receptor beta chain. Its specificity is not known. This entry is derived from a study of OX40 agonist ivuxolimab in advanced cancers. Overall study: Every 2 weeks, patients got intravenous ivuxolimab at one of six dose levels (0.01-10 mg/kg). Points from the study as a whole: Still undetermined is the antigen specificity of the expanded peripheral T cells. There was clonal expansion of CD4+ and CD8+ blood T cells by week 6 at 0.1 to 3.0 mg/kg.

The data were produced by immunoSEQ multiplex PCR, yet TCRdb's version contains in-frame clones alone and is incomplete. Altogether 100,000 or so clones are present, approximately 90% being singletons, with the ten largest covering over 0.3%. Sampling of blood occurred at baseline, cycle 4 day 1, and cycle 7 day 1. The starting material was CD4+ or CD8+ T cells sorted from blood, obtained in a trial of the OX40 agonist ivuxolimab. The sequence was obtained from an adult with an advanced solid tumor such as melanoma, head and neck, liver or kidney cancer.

This chain's CDR3 is CASSYLQDKETQYF. The CDR3 DNA sequence: TGTGCCAGCAGTTACCTACAGGATAAAGAGACCCAGTACTTC. The V gene is TRBV6-5, the J gene TRBJ2-5; D may be TRBD1 (5 bases). The V and J ends lost 2 bases and 3 bases respectively, with 10 bases between them. This CDR3 region has 14 residues. Per the germline V gene, CDR1 is MNHEY and CDR2 is SVGAGI.